This is a list of T cell receptor beta chains from one sample in a study of cytomegalovirus exposure and HLA in healthy donors. TCRdb's table, derived via immunoSEQ multiplex PCR, lists solely in-frame clones and lacks some. Here the sample spans about 120,000 clones, roughly 78% being singletons. Material: PBMCs. Every receptor here comes from a man aged 25 to 40 in good health and CMV-seropositive. The conserved cysteine and the conserved F or W are not part of the CDR3 here. Each record gives: clone size, V gene, CDR3 protein. Part of the rows lack a size; the others show once, few, many or a class for expanded clones.

.,TRBV5-1,ASSLDSSGNTIY
.,TRBV5-1,ASRDGLGYEQY
.,TRBV29-1,SVAGSGRPNEKLF
.,TRBV9,ASSVGGQGYEQY
.,TRBV5-5,ASSLIRKNTEAF
.,TRBV6-1,ATTPDSYNYGYT
.,TRBV28,ASRSGHRGEKLF
few,TRBV5-1,ASSRGGGTDTQY
.,TRBV11-2,ASSKAGGRVSPSTDTQY
.,TRBV7-9,ASSTVGAPDTQY
.,TRBV6-5,ASTTPSADTQY
few,TRBV5-1,ASSLLSGREAETQY
.,TRBV19,ASSQSGTSGREQY
once,TRBV9,ASSVDGEAYNEQF
.,TRBV4-1,ASSPLVGGRDTGELF
.,TRBV28,ASSTGTANEKLF
.,TRBV2,ASRGGGDEQF
.,TRBV7-2,ASREGAQETQY
.,TRBV2,ASRGVGTKVQF
.,TRBV5-4,ASSPAGTSFNEQF
few,TRBV14,ASSILSGTSTDTQY
.,TRBV19,ASRDRENTEAF
.,TRBV9,ASSVATIPGGNNYGYT
.,TRBV4-3,ASSPSGVAEGGEQY
.,TRBV9,ASSVGTSGIAQY
.,TRBV29-1,SVGPAGGGTDTQY
.,TRBV11-2,ASSLDLWEGRETQY
.,TRBV7-8,ASSLRGEKLF
.,TRBV4-1,ASSQVYPGELF
.,TRBV9,ASGGGSGANVLT
.,TRBV30,AWSVPGYNTEAF
.,TRBV6-1,ASRVSSSRELF
.,TRBV19,ASTPGRSYSNQPQH
.,TRBV19,ASSPRDRESYEQY
.,TRBV11-2,ASSYRDRGQEQY
.,TRBV18,ASSPRLTRAGANVLT
.,TRBV19,ASSTTGGSPQETQY
few,TRBV27,ASSLPGRGYT
.,TRBV10-3,AISDVAGVYNEQF
.,TRBV7-8,ASSLERGLPGANVLT
.,TRBV9,ASSEGLADSYNEQF
once,TRBV5-4,ASSLAQKSNTGELF
.,TRBV10-3,AISEEGAYSYEQY
.,TRBV5-1,ASSSGQGAQRNTIY
.,TRBV7-2,ASSKGQNYEQY
.,TRBV11-2,ASSLSNSNEQF
once,TRBV27,ASSHRGTEAF
.,TRBV7-2,ASRPLSGFANTGELF
few,TRBV25-1,ASSARDRMMNTEAF
once,TRBV5-1,ASSLAPPNTGELF
.,TRBV7-2,ASSLGGGPVSNGYT
.,TRBV5-4,ASSWAAGGPYNEQF
.,TRBV27,ASSWQVKDEQY
few,TRBV5-1,ASSDKAGVTGELF
.,TRBV29-1,SVEGAQLADIPGEQY